This TCR beta chain was sequenced for a study of T-cell reconstitution after alpha-beta-depleted transplantation in children. This clonotype was detected ten times or more. Germline V gene data show CDR1 as DFQATT and CDR2 as SNEGSKA (reference sequence). The CDR3 contains 14 residues. Trimming cost V 5 bases and J 2 bases, with 13 bases left between them. Preparation of the TCRbeta library was carried out with unique molecular identifiers. TCRdb redid the calling of the PCR reads with MiXCR, one entry per CDR3 protein. This sample carries approximately 630,000 distinct CDR3 sequences, 10% to 15% of them seen once, and the ten largest clones take 0.79%.

The material sequenced was PBMCs, taken before TCRalphabeta/CD19-depleted stem cell transplant. This sequence joins TRBV20-1 and TRBJ1-5, with no clear D. This receptor was taken from a girl aged 2 to 10 with congenital amegakaryocytic thrombocytopenia, due to receive a stem cell transplant. The CDR3 DNA follows: TGCAGTGCTCGCGATACTGATGGCAATCAGCCCCAGCATTTT. Its translation is CSARDTDGNQPQHF.